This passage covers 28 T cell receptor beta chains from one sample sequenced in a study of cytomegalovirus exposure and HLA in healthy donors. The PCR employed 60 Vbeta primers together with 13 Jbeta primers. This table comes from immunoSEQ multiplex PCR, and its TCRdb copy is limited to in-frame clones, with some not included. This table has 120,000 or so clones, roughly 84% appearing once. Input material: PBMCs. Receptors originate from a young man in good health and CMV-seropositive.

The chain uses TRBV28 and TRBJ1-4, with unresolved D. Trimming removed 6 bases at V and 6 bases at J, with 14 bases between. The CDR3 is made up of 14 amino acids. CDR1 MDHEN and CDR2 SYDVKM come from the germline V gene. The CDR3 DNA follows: TGTGCCAGCAGACCCCACCAAAGAGATGAAAAACTGTTTTTT. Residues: CASRPHQRDEKLFF.

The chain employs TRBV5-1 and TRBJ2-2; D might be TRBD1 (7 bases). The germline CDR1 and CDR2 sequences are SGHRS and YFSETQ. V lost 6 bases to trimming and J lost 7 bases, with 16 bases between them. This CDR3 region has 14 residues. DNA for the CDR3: TGCGCCAGCACCGCAGACAGGGAGGACGGGGAGCTGTTTTTT. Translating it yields CASTADREDGELFF.

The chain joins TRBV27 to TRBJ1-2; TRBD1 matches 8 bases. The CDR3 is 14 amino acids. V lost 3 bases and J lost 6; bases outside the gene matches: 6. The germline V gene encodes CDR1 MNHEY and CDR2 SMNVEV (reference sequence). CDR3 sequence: CASSFARGRDGYTF. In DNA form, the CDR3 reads TGTGCCAGCAGTTTCGCCAGGGGGCGCGATGGCTACACCTTC.

CDR3 DNA: TGTGCCAGCAGCTTAGTGGCAGAACAAGAGACCCAGTACTTC. It translates to CASSLVAEQETQYF. This chain uses TRBV13 with TRBJ2-5; D ambiguous. The V gene's germline CDR1 is PRHDT and CDR2 FYEKMQ (reference sequence). Between the trimmed V and J ends, which lost 1 base and 2 bases, there was a span of 8 bases. This CDR3 contains 14 residues. Drawing the rest from reference TRBV13 and TRBJ2-5, the complete variable domain is AAGVIQSPRHLIKEKRETATLKCYPIPRHDTVYWYQQGPGQDPQFLISFYEKMQSDKGSIPDRFSAQQFSDYHSELNMSSLELGDSALYFCASSLVAEQETQYFGPGTRLLVL.

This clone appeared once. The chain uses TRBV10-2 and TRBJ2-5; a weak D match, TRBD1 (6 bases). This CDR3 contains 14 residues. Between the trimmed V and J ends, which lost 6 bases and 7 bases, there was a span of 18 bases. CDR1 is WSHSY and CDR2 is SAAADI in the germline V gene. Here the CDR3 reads CASSPDSPRGTQYF. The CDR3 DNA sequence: TGCGCCAGCAGCCCGGACAGCCCGAGGGGGACCCAGTACTTC.

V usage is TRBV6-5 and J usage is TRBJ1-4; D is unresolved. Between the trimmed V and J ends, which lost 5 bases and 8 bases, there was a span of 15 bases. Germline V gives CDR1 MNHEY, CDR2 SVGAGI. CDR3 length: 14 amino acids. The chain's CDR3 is CASSPRGSHEKLFF. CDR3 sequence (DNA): TGTGCCAGCAGTCCACGCGGGTCCCACGAAAAACTGTTTTTT.

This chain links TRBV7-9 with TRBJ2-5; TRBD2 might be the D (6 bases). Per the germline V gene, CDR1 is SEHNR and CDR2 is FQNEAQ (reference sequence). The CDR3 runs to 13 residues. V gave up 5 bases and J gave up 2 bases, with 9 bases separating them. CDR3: CASSRGRQETQYF. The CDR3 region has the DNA TGTGCCAGCAGCCGGGGGAGGCAAGAGACCCAGTACTTC.

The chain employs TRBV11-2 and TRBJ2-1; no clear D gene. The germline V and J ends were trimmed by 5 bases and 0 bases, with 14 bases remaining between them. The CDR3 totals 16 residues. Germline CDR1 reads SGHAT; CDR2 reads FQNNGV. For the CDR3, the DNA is TGTGCCAGCAGCCTAGGGCGGTCGAGCTCCTACAATGAGCAGTTCTTC. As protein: CASSLGRSSSYNEQFF.

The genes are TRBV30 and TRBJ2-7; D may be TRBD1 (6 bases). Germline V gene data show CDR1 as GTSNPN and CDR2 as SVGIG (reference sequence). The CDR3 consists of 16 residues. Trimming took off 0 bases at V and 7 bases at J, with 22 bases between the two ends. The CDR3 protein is CAWSVLHRTALGEQYF. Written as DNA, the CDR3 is TGTGCCTGGAGTGTACTACATCGGACAGCCTTGGGTGAGCAGTACTTC.

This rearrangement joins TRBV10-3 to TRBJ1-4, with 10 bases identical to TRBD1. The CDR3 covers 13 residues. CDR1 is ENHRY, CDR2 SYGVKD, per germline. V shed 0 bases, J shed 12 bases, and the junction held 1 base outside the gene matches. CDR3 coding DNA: TGTGCCATCAGTGAGTCGACAGGGGGCGAACTGTTTTTT. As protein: CAISESTGGELFF.

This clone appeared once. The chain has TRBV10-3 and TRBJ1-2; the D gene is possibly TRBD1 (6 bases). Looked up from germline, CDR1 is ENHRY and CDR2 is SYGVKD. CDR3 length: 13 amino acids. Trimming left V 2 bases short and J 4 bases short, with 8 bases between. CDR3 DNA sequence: TGTGCCATCAGTGAGCCAGGGGTCTATGGCTACACCTTC. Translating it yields CAISEPGVYGYTF.

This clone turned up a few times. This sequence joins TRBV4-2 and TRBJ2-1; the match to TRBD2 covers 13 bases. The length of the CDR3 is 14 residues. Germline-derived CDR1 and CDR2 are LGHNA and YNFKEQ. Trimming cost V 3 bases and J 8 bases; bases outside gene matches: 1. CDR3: CASSHTSGGDEQFF. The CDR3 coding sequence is TGTGCCAGCAGCCACACTAGCGGGGGGGATGAGCAGTTCTTC.

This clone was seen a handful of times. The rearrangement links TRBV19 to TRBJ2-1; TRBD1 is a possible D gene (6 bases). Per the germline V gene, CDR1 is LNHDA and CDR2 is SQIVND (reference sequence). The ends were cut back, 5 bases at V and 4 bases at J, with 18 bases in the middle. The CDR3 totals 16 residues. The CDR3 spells CASSPATGSLYNEQFF. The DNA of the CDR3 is TGTGCCAGTAGTCCCGCGACAGGATCCCTTTACAATGAGCAGTTCTTC.

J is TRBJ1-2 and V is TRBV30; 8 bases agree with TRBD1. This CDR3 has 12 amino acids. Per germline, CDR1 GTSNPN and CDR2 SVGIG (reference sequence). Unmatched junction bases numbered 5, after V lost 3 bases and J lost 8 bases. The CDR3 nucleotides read TGTGCCTGGAGAGGGGACAGGCAGGGCTACACCTTC. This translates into CAWRGDRQGYTF.

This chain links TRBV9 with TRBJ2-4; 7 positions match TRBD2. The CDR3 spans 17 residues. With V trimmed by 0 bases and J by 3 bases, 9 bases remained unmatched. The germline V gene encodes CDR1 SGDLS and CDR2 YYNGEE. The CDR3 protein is CASSVDLGRGNKNIQYF. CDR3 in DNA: TGTGCCAGCAGCGTAGATTTGGGGCGGGGGAACAAAAACATTCAGTACTTC. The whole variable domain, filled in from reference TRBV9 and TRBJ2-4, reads DSGVTQTPKHLITATGQRVTLRCSPRSGDLSVYWYQQSLDQGLQFLIQYYNGEERAKGNILERFSAQQFPDLHSELNLSSLELGDSALYFCASSVDLGRGNKNIQYFGAGTRLSVL.

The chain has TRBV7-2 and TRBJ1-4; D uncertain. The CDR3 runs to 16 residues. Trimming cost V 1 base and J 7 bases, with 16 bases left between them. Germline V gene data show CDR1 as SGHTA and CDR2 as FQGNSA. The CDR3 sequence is CASSLVMAGLGEKLFF. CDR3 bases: TGTGCCAGCAGCTTAGTTATGGCGGGTTTAGGTGAAAAACTGTTTTTT.

This CDR3 reads CASSNRGREQYF. The CDR3 DNA reads as TGTGCCAGCAGCAACAGGGGGAGGGAGCAGTACTTC. The V call is TRBV7-9, the J call TRBJ2-7; 8 nucleotides line up with TRBD1. CDR3 length: 12 residues. J gave up 7 bases and V 5 bases, and 4 bases lay outside the gene matches. Germline-derived CDR1 and CDR2 are SEHNR and FQNEAQ (reference sequence).

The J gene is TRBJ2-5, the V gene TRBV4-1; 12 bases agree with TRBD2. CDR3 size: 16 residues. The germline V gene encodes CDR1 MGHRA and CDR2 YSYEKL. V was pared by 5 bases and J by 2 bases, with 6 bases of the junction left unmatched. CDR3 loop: CASSLRLAGAQETQYF. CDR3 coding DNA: TGCGCCAGCAGCTTACGACTAGCGGGGGCACAAGAGACCCAGTACTTC.

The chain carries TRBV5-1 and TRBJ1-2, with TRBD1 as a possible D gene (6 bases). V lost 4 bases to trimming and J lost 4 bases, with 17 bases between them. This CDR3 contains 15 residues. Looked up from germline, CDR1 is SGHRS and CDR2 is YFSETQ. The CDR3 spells CASSAGTGIGYGYTF. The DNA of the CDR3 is TGCGCCAGCAGCGCTGGTACAGGGATCGGCTATGGCTACACCTTC.

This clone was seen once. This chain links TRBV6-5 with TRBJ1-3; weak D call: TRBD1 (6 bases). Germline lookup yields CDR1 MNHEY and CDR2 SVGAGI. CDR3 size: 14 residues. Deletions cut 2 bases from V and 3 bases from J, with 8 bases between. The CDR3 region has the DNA TGTGCCAGCAGTTACATCAGGGGTGGAAACACCATATATTTT. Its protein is CASSYIRGGNTIYF.

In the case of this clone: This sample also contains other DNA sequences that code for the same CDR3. CDR3 residues: CASSHKPGQGNSPLHF. In DNA, the CDR3 is TGCGCCAGCAGTCACAAACCGGGACAGGGGAATTCACCCCTCCACTTT. The V call is TRBV23-1, the J call TRBJ1-6, with 10 bases fitting TRBD1. TRBV23-1 is identified as an open reading frame with a role that is uncertain. The CDR3 is 16 amino acids. The ends lost 3 bases at V and 7 bases at J; junction bases unmatched: 6.

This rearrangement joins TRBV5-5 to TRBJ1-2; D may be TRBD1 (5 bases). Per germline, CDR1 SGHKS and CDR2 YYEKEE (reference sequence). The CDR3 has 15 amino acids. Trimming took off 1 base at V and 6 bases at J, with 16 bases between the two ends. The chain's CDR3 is CASSLRGPTGDGYTF. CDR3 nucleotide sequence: TGTGCCAGCAGCTTGAGGGGCCCAACGGGGGATGGCTACACCTTC. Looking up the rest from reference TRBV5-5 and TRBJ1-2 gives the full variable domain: DAGVTQSPTHLIKTRGQQVTLRCSPISGHKSVSWYQQVLGQGPQFIFQYYEKEERGRGNFPDRFSARQFPNYSSELNVNALLLGDSALYLCASSLRGPTGDGYTFGSGTRLTVV.

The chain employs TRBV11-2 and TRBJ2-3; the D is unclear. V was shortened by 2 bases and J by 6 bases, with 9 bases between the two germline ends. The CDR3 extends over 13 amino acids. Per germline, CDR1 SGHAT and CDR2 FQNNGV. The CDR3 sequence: CASSLFLGDTQYF. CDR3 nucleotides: TGTGCCAGCAGCTTATTTCTCGGGGATACGCAGTATTTT.

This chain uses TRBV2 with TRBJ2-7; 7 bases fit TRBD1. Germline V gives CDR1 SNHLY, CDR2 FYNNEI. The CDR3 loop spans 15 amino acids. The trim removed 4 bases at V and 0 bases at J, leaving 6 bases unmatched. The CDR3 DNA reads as TGTGCCAGCAGTGCCCAGACAGGGTCCTCCTACGAGCAGTACTTC. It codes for CASSAQTGSSYEQYF.

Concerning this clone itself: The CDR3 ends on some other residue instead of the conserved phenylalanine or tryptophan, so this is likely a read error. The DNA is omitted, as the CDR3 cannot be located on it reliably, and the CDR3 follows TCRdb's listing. The CDR3 region is CASSAPRELGFS. This chain joins TRBV6-5 and TRBJ1-1. The germline CDR1 and CDR2 sequences are MNHEY and SVGAGI. The CDR3 sequence runs 12 residues, both termini included.

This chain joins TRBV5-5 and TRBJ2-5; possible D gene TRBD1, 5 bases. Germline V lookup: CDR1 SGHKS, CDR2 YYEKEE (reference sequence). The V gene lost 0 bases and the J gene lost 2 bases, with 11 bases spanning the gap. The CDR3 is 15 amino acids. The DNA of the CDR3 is TGTGCCAGCAGCTTGGAAGGGGATCCACAAGAGACCCAGTACTTC. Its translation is CASSLEGDPQETQYF. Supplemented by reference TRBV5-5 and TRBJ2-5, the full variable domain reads DAGVTQSPTHLIKTRGQQVTLRCSPISGHKSVSWYQQVLGQGPQFIFQYYEKEERGRGNFPDRFSARQFPNYSSELNVNALLLGDSALYLCASSLEGDPQETQYFGPGTRLLVL.

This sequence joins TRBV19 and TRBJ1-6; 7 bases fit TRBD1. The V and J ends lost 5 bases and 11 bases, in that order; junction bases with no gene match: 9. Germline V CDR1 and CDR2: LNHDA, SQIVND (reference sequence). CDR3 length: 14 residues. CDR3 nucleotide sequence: TGTGCCAGTAGTGTTGACAGGGTGGGGACACCCCTCCACTTT. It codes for CASSVDRVGTPLHF.

The CDR3: CASSFDTTGYEQYF. The DNA of the CDR3 is TGTGCCAGCAGTTTCGACACCACCGGATACGAGCAGTACTTC. J is TRBJ2-7 and V is TRBV27, with D unresolved. From germline, CDR1 is MNHEY and CDR2 SMNVEV (reference sequence). Trimming stripped 3 bases from V and 4 bases from J, with 13 bases between. This CDR3 has 14 amino acids.